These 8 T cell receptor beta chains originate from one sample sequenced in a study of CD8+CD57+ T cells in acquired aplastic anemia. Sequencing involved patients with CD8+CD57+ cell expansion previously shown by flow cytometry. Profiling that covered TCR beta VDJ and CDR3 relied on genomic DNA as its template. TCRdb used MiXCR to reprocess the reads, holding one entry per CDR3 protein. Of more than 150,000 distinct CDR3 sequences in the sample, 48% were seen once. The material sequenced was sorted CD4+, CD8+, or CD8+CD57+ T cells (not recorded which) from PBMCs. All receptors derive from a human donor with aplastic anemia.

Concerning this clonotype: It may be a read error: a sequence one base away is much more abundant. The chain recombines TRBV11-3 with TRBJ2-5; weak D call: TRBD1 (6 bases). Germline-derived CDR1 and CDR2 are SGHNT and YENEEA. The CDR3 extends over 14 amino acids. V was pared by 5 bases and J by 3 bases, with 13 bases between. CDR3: CASSPGTRKETQYF. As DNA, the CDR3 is TGTGCCAGCAGCCCCGGGACACGAAAAGAGACCCAGTACTTC.

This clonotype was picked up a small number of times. Here the CDR3 reads CASSRLSGNQPQHF. The CDR3 DNA is TGTGCCAGCAGTCGACTAAGTGGCAATCAGCCCCAGCATTTT. The V gene is TRBV5-5, the J gene TRBJ1-5; no firm D call. Between the trimmed V and J ends, which lost 5 bases and 2 bases, there was a span of 11 bases. The V gene's germline CDR1 is SGHKS and CDR2 YYEKEE (reference sequence). The CDR3 contains 14 residues.

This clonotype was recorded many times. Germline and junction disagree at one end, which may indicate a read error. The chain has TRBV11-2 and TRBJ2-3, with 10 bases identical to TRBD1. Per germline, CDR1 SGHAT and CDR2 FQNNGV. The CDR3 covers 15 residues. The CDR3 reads CASSLGTGGADMQYF. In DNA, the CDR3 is TGTGCCAGCAGCTTAGGGACAGGGGGAGCAGATATGCAGTATTTT.

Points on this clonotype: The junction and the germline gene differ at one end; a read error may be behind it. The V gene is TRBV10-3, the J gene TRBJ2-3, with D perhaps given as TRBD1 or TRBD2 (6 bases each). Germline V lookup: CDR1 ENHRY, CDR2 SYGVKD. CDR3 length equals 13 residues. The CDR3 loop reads CAISVGGTDTQYF. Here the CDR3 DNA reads TGTGCCATCTCCGTGGGGGGCACAGATACGCAGTATTTC.

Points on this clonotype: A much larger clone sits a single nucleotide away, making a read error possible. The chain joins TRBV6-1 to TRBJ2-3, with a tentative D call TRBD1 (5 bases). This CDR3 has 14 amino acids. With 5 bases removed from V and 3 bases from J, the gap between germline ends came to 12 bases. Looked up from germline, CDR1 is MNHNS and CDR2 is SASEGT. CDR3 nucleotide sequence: TGTGCCAGCAGTCTCGACAGATGGACAGATACGCAGTATTTT. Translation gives CASSLDRWTDTQYF.

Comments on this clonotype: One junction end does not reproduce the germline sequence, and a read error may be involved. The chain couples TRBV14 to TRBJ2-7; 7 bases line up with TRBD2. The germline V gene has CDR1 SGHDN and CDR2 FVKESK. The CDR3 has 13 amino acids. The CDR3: CASSQLGDYEQYF. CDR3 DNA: TGTGCCAGCAGCCAACTAGGGGACTACGAACAGTACTTC.

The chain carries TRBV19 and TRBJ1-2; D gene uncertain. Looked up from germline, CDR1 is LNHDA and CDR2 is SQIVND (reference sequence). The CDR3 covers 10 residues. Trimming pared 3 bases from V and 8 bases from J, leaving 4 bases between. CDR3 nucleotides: TGTGCCAGTAGTATCAGGGGCTACACCTTC. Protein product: CASSIRGYTF.

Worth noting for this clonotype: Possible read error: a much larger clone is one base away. The CDR3 reads CASSLWDRGMNTEASF. Here the CDR3 DNA reads TGCGCCAGCAGCTTGTGGGACAGGGGGATGAACACTGAAGCTTCCTTT. The chain links TRBV5-1 to TRBJ1-1, with 11 bases aligning to TRBD1. The length of the CDR3 is 16 residues. Germline V CDR1 and CDR2: SGHRS, YFSETQ.